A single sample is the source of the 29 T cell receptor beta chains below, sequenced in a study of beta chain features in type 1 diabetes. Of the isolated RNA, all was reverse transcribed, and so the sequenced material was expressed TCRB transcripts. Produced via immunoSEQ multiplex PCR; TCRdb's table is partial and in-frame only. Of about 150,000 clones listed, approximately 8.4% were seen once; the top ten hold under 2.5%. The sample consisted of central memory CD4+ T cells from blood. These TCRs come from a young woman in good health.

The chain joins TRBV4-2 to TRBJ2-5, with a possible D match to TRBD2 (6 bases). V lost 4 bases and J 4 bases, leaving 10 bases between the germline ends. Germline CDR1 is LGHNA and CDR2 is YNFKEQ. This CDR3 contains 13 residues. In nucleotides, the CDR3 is TGTGCCAGCAGCCCGAGCGGGTCAGAGACCCAGTACTTC. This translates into CASSPSGSETQYF.

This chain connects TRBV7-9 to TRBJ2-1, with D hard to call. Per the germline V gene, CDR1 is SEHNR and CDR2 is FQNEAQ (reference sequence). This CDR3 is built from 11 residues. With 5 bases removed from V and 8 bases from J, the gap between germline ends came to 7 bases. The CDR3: CASSPVYEQFF. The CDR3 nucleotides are TGTGCCAGCAGCCCCGTCTATGAGCAGTTCTTC.

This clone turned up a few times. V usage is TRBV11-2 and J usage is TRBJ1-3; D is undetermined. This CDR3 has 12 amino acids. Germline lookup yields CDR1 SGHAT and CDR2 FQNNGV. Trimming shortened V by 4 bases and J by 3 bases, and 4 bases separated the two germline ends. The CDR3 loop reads CASSSGGNTIYF. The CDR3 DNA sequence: TGTGCCAGCAGCTCAGGTGGAAACACCATATATTTT.

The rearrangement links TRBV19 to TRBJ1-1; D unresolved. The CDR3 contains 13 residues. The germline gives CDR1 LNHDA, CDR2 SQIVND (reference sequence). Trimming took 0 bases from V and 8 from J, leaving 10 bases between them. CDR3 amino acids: CASSIDSTNEAFF. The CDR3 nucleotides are TGTGCCAGTAGTATAGATTCGACAAACGAAGCTTTCTTT.

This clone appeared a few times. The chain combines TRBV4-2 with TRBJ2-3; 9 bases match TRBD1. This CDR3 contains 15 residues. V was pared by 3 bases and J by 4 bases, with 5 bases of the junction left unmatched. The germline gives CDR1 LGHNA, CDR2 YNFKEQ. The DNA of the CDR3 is TGTGCCAGCAGCCACCCGACAGGGGGTCCAGATACGCAGTATTTT. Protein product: CASSHPTGGPDTQYF.

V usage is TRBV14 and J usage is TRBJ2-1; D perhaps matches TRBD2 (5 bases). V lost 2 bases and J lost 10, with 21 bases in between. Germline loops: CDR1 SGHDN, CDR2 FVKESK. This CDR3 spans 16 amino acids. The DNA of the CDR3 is TGTGCCAGCAGCCAACCTTCTGGACTCCAACCTCCGGAGCAGTTCTTC. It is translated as CASSQPSGLQPPEQFF. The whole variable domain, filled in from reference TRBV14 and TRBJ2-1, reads EAGVTQFPSHSVIEKGQTVTLRCDPISGHDNLYWYRRVMGKEIKFLLHFVKESKQDESGMPNNRFLAERTGGTYSTLKVQPAELEDSGVYFCASSQPSGLQPPEQFFGPGTRLTVL.

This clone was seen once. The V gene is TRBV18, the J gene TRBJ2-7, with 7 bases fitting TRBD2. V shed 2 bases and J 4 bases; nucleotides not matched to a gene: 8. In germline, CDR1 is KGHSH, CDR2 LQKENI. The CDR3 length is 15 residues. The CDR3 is CASSPGAGDGYEQYF. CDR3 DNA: TGTGCCAGCTCACCAGGGGCGGGAGATGGGTACGAGCAGTACTTC. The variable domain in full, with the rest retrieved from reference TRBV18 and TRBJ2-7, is NAGVMQNPRHLVRRRGQEARLRCSPMKGHSHVYWYRQLPEEGLKFMVYLQKENIIDESGMPKERFSAEFPKEGPSILRIQQVVRGDSAAYFCASSPGAGDGYEQYFGPGTRLTVT.

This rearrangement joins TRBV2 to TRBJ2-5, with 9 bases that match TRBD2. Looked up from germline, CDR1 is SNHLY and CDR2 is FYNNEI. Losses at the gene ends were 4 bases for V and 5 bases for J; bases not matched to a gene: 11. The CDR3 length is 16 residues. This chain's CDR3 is CASSGSSGGPGETQYF. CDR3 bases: TGTGCCAGCAGTGGAAGTAGCGGGGGCCCGGGGGAGACCCAGTACTTC.

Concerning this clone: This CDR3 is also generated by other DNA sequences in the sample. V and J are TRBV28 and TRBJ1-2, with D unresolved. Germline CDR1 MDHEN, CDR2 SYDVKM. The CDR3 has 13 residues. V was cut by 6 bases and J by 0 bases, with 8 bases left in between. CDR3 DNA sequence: TGTGCCAGCAGCTTGGGAGCTAACTATGGCTACACCTTC. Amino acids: CASSLGANYGYTF.

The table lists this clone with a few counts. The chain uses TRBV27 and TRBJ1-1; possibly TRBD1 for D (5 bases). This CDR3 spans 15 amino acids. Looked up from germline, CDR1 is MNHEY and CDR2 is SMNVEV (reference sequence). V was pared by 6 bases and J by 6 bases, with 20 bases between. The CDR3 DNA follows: TGTGCCAGCAGCTCGGGCCCGGTCAGGGCTTCTGAAGCTTTCTTT. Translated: CASSSGPVRASEAFF.

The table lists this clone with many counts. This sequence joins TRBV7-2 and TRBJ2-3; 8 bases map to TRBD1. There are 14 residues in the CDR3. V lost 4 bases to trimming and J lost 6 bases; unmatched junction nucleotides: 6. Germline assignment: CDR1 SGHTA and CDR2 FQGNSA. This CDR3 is CASSSAGGADTQYF. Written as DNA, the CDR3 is TGTGCCAGCAGCTCAGCAGGGGGCGCGGATACGCAGTATTTT.

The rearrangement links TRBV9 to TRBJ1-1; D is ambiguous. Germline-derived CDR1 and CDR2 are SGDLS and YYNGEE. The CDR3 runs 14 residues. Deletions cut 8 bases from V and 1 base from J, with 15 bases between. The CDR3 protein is CASSRSPSNTEAFF. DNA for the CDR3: TGTGCCAGTTCGAGATCCCCTTCGAACACTGAAGCTTTCTTT.

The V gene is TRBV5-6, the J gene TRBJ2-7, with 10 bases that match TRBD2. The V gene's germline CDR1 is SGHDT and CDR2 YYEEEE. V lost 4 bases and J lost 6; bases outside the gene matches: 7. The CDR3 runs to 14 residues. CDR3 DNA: TGTGCCAGCAGCCCTGCTAGCGGGAGTTCCGAGCAGTACTTC. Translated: CASSPASGSSEQYF.

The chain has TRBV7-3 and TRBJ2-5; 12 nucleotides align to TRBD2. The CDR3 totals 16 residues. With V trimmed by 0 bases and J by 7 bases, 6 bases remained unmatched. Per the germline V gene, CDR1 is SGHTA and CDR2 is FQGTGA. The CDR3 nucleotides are TGTGCCAGCAGCTTAACCGCTAGCGGGGGGGCCGGGACCCAGTACTTC. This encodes CASSLTASGGAGTQYF.

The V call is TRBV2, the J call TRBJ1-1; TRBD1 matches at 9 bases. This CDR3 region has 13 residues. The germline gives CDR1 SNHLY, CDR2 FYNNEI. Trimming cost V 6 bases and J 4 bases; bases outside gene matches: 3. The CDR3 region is CASRDRGGTEAFF. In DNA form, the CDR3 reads TGTGCCAGCAGGGACAGGGGCGGCACTGAAGCTTTCTTT.

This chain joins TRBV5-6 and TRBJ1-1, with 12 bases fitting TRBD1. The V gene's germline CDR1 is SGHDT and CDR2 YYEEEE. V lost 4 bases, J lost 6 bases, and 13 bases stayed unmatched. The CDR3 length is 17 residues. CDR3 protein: CASSLTGTGGPGAEAFF. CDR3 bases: TGTGCCAGCAGCCTCACCGGGACAGGGGGCCCGGGGGCTGAAGCTTTCTTT. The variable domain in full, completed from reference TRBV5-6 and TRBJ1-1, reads DAGVTQSPTHLIKTRGQQVTLRCSPKSGHDTVSWYQQALGQGPQFIFQYYEEEERQRGNFPDRFSGHQFPNYSSELNVNALLLGDSALYLCASSLTGTGGPGAEAFFGQGTRLTVV.

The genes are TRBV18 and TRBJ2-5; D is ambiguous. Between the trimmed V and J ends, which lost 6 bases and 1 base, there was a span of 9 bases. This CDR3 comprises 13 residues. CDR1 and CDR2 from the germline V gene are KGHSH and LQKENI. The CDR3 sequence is CASSSGLQETQYF. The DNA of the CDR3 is TGTGCCAGCTCGAGTGGGCTCCAAGAGACCCAGTACTTC.

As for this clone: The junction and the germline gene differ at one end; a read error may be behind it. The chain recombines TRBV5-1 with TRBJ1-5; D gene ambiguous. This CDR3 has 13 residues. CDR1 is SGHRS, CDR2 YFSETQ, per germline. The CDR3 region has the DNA TGCGCCAGCAGCTTGGACGGAGATCAGTCCCAGCATTTT. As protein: CASSLDGDQSQHF.

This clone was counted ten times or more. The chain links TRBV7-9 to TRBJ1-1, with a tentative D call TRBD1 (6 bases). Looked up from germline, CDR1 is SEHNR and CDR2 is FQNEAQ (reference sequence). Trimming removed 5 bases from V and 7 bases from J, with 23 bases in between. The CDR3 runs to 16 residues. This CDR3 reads CASSPDGTRGKSEAFF. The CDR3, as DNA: TGTGCCAGCAGCCCCGACGGCACCAGGGGTAAGAGTGAAGCTTTCTTT.

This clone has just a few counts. CDR3 sequence (DNA): TGCGCCAGCAGCTTGGGACAGAGCTCCTACGAGCAGTACTTC. It specifies CASSLGQSSYEQYF. V and J are TRBV5-1 and TRBJ2-7, with D possibly matching TRBD1 (5 bases). The CDR3 totals 14 residues. The germline gives CDR1 SGHRS, CDR2 YFSETQ. With 0 bases removed from V and 0 bases from J, the gap between germline ends came to 7 bases.

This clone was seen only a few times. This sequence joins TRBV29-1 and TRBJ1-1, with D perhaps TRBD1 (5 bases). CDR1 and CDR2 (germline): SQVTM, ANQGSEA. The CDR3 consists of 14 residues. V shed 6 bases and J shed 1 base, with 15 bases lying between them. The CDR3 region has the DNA TGCAGCGTCGCGCAGGGAATCCCGAACACTGAAGCTTTCTTT. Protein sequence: CSVAQGIPNTEAFF.

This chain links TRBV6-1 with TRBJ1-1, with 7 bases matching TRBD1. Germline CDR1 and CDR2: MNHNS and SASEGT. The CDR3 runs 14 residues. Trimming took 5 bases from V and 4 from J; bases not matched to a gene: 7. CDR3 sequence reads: CASSITGAGTEAFF. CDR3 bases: TGTGCCAGCAGTATCACAGGGGCGGGCACTGAAGCTTTCTTT.

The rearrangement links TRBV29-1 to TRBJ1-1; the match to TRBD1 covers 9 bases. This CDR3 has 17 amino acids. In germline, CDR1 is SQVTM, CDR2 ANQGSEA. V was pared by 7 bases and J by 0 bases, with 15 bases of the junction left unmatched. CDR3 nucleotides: TGCAGCGCCCTCCCGGGACAGGGATCGGGTATGAACACTGAAGCTTTCTTT. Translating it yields CSALPGQGSGMNTEAFF.

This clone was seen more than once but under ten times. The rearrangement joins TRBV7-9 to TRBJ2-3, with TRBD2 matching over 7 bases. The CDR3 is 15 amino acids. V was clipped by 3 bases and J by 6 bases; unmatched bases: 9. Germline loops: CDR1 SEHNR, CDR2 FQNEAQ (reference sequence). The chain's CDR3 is CASSLRLAEVDTQYF. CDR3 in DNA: TGTGCCAGCAGCTTGAGGCTAGCGGAGGTTGATACGCAGTATTTT.

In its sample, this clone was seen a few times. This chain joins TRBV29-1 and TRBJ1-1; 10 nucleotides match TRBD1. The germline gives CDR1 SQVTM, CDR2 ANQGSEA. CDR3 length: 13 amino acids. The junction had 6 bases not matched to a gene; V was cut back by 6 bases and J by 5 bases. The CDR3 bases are TGCAGCGTGGACAGGGGGGTTCGGACTGAAGCTTTCTTT. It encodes CSVDRGVRTEAFF.

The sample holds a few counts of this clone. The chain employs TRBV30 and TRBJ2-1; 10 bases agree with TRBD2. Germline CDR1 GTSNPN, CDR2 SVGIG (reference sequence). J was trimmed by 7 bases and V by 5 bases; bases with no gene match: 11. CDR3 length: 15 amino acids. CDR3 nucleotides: TGTGCCTGGGGTACTGGACTAGCGGTGGGAAATGAGCAGTTCTTC. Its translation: CAWGTGLAVGNEQFF.

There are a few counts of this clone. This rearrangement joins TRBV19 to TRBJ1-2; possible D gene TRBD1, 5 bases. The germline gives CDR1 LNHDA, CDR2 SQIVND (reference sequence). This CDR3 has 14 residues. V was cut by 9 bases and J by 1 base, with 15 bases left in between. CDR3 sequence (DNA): TGTGCCAGCTCACGGGACTATCATAACTATGGCTACACCTTC. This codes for CASSRDYHNYGYTF.

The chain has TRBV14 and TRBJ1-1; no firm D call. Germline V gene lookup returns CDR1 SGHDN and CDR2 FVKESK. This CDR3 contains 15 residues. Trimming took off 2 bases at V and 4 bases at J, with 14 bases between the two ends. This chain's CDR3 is CASSQIGTAITEAFF. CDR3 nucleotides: TGTGCCAGCAGCCAAATAGGCACAGCCATCACTGAAGCTTTCTTT.

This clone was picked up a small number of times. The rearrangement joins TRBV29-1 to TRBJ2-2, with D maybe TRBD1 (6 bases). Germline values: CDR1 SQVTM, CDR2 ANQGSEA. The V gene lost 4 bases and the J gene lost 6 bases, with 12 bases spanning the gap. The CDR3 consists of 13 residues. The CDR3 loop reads CSVGYRVAGELFF. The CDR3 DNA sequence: TGCAGCGTTGGGTACAGGGTTGCCGGGGAGCTGTTTTTT.